The rows below give T cell receptor beta chains drawn from one sample of a study of cytomegalovirus exposure and HLA in healthy donors. Method: immunoSEQ multiplex PCR; TCRdb's copy keeps in-frame clones and lacks some. The table records 250,000 to 350,000 clones, roughly two thirds of them present only once. Sequenced: PBMCs. These TCRs come from a female donor in good health and CMV-seronegative. Each CDR3 is given with its conserved first and last residue. A D gene is named only where the DNA matches it firmly. Part of the rows lack a size; the others show once, few, many or a class for expanded clones.

D	size	V	J	CDR3	DNA
TRBD2	few	TRBV7-9	TRBJ2-3	CASSPTETSGSTDTQYF	TGTGCCAGCAGCCCTACGGAGACTAGCGGGAGTACAGATACGCAGTATTTT
TRBD2	-	TRBV5-1	TRBJ2-5	CASSLVAGSGETQYF	TGCGCCAGCAGCTTGGTAGCGGGATCGGGGGAGACCCAGTACTTC
TRBD2	-	TRBV6-5	TRBJ2-7	CASRRWREGFGEQYF	TGTGCCAGCAGAAGATGGCGGGAGGGATTCGGAGAGCAGTACTTC
TRBD1	-	TRBV9	TRBJ1-4	CASSGPGQGINEKLFF	TGTGCCAGCAGCGGGCCGGGACAGGGGATTAATGAAAAACTGTTTTTT
-	few	TRBV28	TRBJ2-7	CASSSSRDSNYEQYF	TGTGCCAGCAGCTCCAGCCGGGACTCGAACTACGAGCAGTACTTC
TRBD1	-	TRBV7-9	TRBJ2-3	CASRTTGVTDTQYF	TGTGCCAGCAGAACGACAGGGGTCACAGATACGCAGTATTTT
-	-	TRBV5-6	TRBJ1-2	CASSLNRNYGYTF	TGTGCCAGCAGCTTGAACAGAAACTATGGCTACACCTTC
-	-	TRBV4-1	TRBJ2-7	CASSQAGTRGSYEQYF	TGCGCCAGCAGCCAAGCTGGGACAAGGGGGTCCTACGAGCAGTACTTC
-	-	TRBV7-9	TRBJ2-1	CASSLAYGSSYNEQFF	TGTGCCAGCAGCTTAGCATACGGGAGCTCCTACAATGAGCAGTTCTTC
-	-	TRBV6-1	TRBJ2-7	CASTPQGTYEQYF	TGTGCCAGCACGCCCCAGGGCACCTACGAGCAGTACTTC
-	-	TRBV20-1	TRBJ2-1	CSATPFDEQFF	TGCAGTGCTACCCCCTTCGATGAGCAGTTCTTC
-	once	TRBV6-5	TRBJ1-2	CASSRRDIRDYGYTF	TGTGCCAGCAGTCGCCGGGACATTAGGGACTATGGCTACACCTTC
TRBD2	-	TRBV4-1	TRBJ2-7	CASSQDVVLAGAGREQYF	TGCGCCAGCAGCCAAGATGTCGTCCTAGCGGGAGCGGGGAGGGAGCAGTACTTC
-	-	TRBV30	TRBJ2-3	CAWSRSYTQYF	TGTGCCTGGAGTCGGAGCTATACGCAGTATTTT
-	few	TRBV25-1	TRBJ1-1	CASSEVGRVSEAFF	TGTGCCAGCAGTGAGGTTGGGAGGGTGAGTGAAGCTTTCTTT
TRBD2	few	TRBV6-4	TRBJ2-3	CASAIAGGEADTQYF	TGTGCCAGCGCGATAGCGGGAGGGGAGGCAGATACGCAGTATTTT
-	-	TRBV5-6	TRBJ2-7	CASSSWVPPSAYEQYF	TGTGCCAGCAGCTCCTGGGTCCCGCCAAGCGCCTACGAGCAGTACTTC
-	-	TRBV7-2	TRBJ2-7	CASSLVGSLEYEQYF	TGTGCCAGCAGCTTAGTGGGTAGCCTGGAATACGAGCAGTACTTC
-	-	TRBV4-1	TRBJ2-7	CASSQDAQPSGYEQYF	TGCGCCAGCAGCCAGGATGCTCAGCCCTCGGGCTACGAGCAGTACTTC
-	-	TRBV7-9	TRBJ2-1	CASSFDREFNEQFF	TGTGCCAGCAGCTTTGACCGGGAGTTCAATGAGCAGTTCTTC
TRBD1	-	TRBV4-2	TRBJ1-2	CASSQDSGGLGGYTF	TGTGCCAGCAGCCAAGACTCAGGGGGCCTTGGGGGCTACACCTTC
TRBD2	-	TRBV27	TRBJ2-7	CASSLTASGTHEQYF	TGTGCCAGCAGTTTAACGGCTAGCGGCACCCACGAGCAGTACTTC
TRBD1	-	TRBV13	TRBJ2-7	CASSSRRQGLPYEQYF	TGTGCCAGCAGCTCCCGTAGACAGGGGTTACCCTACGAGCAGTACTTC
TRBD1	-	TRBV7-6	TRBJ1-1	CASSLRDSGGTEAFF	TGTGCCAGCAGCTTAAGGGACAGTGGGGGCACTGAAGCTTTCTTT
TRBD1	-	TRBV7-2	TRBJ2-1	CASSSRQGGAFEQFF	TGTGCCAGCAGCTCGAGACAGGGGGGAGCTTTTGAGCAGTTCTTC
-	-	TRBV9	TRBJ2-1	CASSVALAYYNEQFF	TGTGCCAGCAGCGTAGCGCTAGCGTACTACAATGAGCAGTTCTTC
TRBD1	once	TRBV5-1	TRBJ2-3	CASSLQGGTDTQYF	TGCGCCAGCAGTCTGCAGGGGGGCACAGATACGCAGTATTTT
TRBD2	-	TRBV12-5	TRBJ2-1	CASGLTETSGSYYNEQFF	TGTGCTAGTGGACTGACGGAGACTAGCGGGAGTTATTACAATGAGCAGTTCTTC
-	-	TRBV28	TRBJ2-7	CASSLWLGLGQYF	TGTGCCAGCAGTTTATGGCTGGGGCTCGGGCAGTACTTC
TRBD2	-	TRBV5-1	TRBJ2-3	CASTPTSGYTDTQYF	TGCGCCAGCACCCCGACTAGCGGTTACACAGATACGCAGTATTTT
TRBD1	-	TRBV9	TRBJ2-2	CASSQGQAFTGELFF	TGTGCCAGCAGCCAGGGACAGGCGTTCACCGGGGAGCTGTTTTTT
-	-	TRBV7-9	TRBJ1-3	CASTFGADGNTIYF	TGTGCCAGCACCTTCGGTGCTGATGGAAACACCATATATTTT
-	-	TRBV25-1	TRBJ2-7	CASSDPAGNYYEQYF	TGTGCCAGCAGTGACCCCGCGGGAAACTACTACGAGCAGTACTTC
-	few	TRBV28	TRBJ2-5	CASTGDRETQYF	TGTGCCAGCACAGGGGATCGGGAGACCCAGTACTTC
TRBD1	-	TRBV4-1	TRBJ1-1	CASSQPTTGHPEAFF	TGCGCCAGCAGCCAACCAACGACAGGGCACCCTGAAGCTTTCTTT
TRBD2	-	TRBV29-1	TRBJ2-1	CSVESFLAGGYNEQFF	TGCAGCGTTGAGTCATTTCTAGCGGGAGGGTACAATGAGCAGTTCTTC
TRBD1	-	TRBV11-2	TRBJ1-2	CASSFATGDLGYTF	TGTGCCAGCAGTTTTGCGACAGGGGATCTTGGCTACACCTTC
-	-	TRBV6-5	TRBJ1-1	CATARGGQGTEAFF	TGTGCCACCGCCCGCGGGGGGCAGGGCACTGAAGCTTTCTTT
TRBD2	few	TRBV5-1	TRBJ2-7	CASSLGLATEQYF	TGCGCCAGCAGCTTGGGACTAGCAACCGAGCAGTACTTC
-	-	TRBV11-1	TRBJ2-5	CASSLDGVYQETQYF	TGTGCCAGCAGCTTAGACGGGGTCTACCAAGAGACCCAGTACTTC
TRBD2	-	TRBV28	TRBJ2-3	CASSSTGGGSTDTQYF	TGTGCCAGCAGTTCGACGGGCGGGGGTAGCACAGATACGCAGTATTTT
TRBD2	-	TRBV9	TRBJ2-7	CASSAGSGSYIEQYF	TGTGCCAGCAGCGCCGGAAGCGGGAGTTATATCGAGCAGTACTTC
-	-	TRBV30	TRBJ2-5	CAWSSKTKREQETQYF	TGTGCCTGGAGTAGTAAGACTAAACGAGAACAAGAGACCCAGTACTTC
-	once	TRBV7-9	TRBJ2-1	CASSPPWTTIYNEQFF	TGTGCCAGCAGCCCGCCCTGGACAACGATATACAATGAGCAGTTCTTC
-	-	TRBV5-4	TRBJ2-7	CASSLDHSGQYF	TGTGCCAGCAGCTTGGACCATAGCGGGCAGTACTTC
TRBD2	-	TRBV7-3	TRBJ2-7	CASSRGGVAGVFSYEQYF	TGTGCCAGCAGCCGGGGGGGCGTAGCGGGAGTCTTCTCCTACGAGCAGTACTTC
TRBD1	-	TRBV28	TRBJ2-3	CASSWTGGSTDTQYF	TGTGCCAGCAGTTGGACAGGGGGATCCACAGATACGCAGTATTTT
TRBD1	few	TRBV6-6	TRBJ1-1	CASNGQGSTEAFF	TGTGCCAGCAACGGACAGGGATCCACTGAAGCTTTCTTT
TRBD1	few	TRBV9	TRBJ2-1	CASSVAPGQGIFF	TGTGCCAGCAGCGTAGCTCCCGGACAGGGGATCTTCTTC
TRBD2	-	TRBV19	TRBJ2-1	CASMARGALAGGGNEQFF	TGTGCCAGTATGGCGCGGGGCGCACTAGCGGGAGGAGGTAATGAGCAGTTCTTC
-	-	TRBV6-5	TRBJ1-4	CASRSGIEEGKLFF	TGTGCCAGCAGATCAGGGATAGAGGAAGGAAAACTGTTTTTT
-	once	TRBV27	TRBJ1-5	CASSFPGDDQPQHF	TGTGCCAGCAGTTTCCCAGGGGACGACCAGCCCCAGCATTTT
TRBD2	-	TRBV10-1	TRBJ2-1	CASSEYVAGGYNEQFF	TGCGCCAGCAGTGAGTACGTAGCGGGAGGGTACAATGAGCAGTTCTTC
-	-	TRBV5-6	TRBJ2-4	CASSIRGRAGNIQYF	TGTGCCAGCAGCATCCGAGGGAGAGCGGGAAACATTCAGTACTTC
-	few	TRBV27	TRBJ1-2	CASSSPADLTLSRYTF	TGTGCCAGCAGTTCCCCGGCGGATCTCACACTCTCGCGCTACACCTTC
-	-	TRBV6-5	TRBJ2-7	CASSYRAGVEQYF	TGTGCCAGCAGTTACAGGGCAGGGGTTGAGCAGTACTTC